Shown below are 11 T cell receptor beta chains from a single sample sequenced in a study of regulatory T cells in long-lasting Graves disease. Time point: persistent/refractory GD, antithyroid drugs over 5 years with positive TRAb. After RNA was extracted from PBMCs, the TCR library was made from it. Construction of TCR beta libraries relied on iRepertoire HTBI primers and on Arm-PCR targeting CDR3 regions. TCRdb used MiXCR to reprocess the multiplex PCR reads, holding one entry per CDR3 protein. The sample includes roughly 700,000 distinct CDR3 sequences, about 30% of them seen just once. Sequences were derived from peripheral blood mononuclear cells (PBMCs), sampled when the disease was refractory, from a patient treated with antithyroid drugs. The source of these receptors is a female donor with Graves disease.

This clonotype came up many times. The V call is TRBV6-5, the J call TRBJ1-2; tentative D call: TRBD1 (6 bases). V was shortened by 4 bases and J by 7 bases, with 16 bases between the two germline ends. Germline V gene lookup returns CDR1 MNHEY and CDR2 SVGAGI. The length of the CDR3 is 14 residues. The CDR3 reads CASSSFQGPGGYTF. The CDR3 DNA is TGTGCCAGCAGTTCCTTCCAGGGGCCGGGTGGCTACACCTTC.

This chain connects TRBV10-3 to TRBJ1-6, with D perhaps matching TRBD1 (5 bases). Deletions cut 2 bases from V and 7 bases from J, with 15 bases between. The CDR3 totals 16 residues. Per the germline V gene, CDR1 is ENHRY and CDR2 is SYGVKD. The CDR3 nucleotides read TGTGCCATCAGTGAGGGCACCGGGGGGTTAAATTCACCCCTCCACTTT. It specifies CAISEGTGGLNSPLHF.

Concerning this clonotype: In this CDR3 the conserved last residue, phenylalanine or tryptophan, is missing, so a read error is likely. The CDR3 nucleotides read TGTGCCAGCGTGGCAAGGATAGGGGTCTATAATTCACCCCTCCACCTT. Protein: CASVARIGVYNSPLHL. V and J are TRBV2 and TRBJ1-6, with D possibly TRBD1 on 5 matching bases. Germline CDR1 reads SNHLY; CDR2 reads FYNNEI. This CDR3 is 16 amino acids long. V shed 8 bases and J shed 3 bases, with 17 bases lying between them.

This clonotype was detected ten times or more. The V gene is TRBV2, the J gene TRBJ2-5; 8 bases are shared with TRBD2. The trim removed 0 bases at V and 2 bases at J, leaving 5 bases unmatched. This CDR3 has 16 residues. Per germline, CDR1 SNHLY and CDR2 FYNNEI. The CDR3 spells CASSEAPASGQETQYF. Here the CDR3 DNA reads TGTGCCAGCAGTGAAGCTCCGGCTAGCGGGCAAGAGACCCAGTACTTC.

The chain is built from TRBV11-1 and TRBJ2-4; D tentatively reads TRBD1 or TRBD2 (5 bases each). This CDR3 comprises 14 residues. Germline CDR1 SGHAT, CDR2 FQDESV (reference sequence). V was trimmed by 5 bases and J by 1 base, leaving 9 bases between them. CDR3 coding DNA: TGTGCCAGCAGCCGAGGGGCGGCCAAAAACATTCAGTACTTC. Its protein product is CASSRGAAKNIQYF.

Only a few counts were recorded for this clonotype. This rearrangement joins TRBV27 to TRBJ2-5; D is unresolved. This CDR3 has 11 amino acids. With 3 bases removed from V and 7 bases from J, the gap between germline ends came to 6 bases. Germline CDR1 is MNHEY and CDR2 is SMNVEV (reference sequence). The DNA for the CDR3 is TGTGCCAGCAGTTTCTCTGGGACCCAGTACTTC. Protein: CASSFSGTQYF.

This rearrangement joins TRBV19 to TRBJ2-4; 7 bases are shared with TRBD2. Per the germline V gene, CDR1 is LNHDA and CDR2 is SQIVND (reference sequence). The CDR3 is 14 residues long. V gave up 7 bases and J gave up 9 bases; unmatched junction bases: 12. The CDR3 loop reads CASMRGGSGGIQYF. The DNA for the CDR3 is TGTGCCAGTATGAGAGGCGGGAGTGGAGGCATTCAGTACTTC.

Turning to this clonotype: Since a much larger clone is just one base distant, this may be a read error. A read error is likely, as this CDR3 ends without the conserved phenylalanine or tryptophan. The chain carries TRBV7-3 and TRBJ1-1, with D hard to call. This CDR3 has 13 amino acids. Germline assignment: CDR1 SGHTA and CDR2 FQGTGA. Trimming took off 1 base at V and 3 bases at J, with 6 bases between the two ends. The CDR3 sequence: CASSLSFHTEAFS. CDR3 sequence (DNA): TGTGCCAGCAGCTTAAGCTTCCACACTGAAGCTTTCTCT.

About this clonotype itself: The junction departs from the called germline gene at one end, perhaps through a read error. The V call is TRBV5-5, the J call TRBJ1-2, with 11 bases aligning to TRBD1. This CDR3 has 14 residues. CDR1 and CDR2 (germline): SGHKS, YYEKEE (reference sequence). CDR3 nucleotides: TGTGTCAGCAGCTGGACAGGGGGCAACTATGGCTACACCTTC. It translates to CVSSWTGGNYGYTF.

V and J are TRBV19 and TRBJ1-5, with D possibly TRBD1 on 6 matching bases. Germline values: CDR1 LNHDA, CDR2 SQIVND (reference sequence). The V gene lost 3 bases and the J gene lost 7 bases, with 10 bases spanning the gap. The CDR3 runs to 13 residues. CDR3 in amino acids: CASSILGGQPQHF. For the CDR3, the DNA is TGTGCCAGTAGTATTTTGGGGGGCCAGCCCCAGCATTTT.

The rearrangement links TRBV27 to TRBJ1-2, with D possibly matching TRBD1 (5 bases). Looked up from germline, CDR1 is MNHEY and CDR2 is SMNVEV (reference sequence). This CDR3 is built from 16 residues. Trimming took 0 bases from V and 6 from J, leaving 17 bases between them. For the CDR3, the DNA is TGTGCCAGCAGTTTATCGAAGGACGGGGGGGGAAATGGCTACACCTTC. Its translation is CASSLSKDGGGNGYTF.